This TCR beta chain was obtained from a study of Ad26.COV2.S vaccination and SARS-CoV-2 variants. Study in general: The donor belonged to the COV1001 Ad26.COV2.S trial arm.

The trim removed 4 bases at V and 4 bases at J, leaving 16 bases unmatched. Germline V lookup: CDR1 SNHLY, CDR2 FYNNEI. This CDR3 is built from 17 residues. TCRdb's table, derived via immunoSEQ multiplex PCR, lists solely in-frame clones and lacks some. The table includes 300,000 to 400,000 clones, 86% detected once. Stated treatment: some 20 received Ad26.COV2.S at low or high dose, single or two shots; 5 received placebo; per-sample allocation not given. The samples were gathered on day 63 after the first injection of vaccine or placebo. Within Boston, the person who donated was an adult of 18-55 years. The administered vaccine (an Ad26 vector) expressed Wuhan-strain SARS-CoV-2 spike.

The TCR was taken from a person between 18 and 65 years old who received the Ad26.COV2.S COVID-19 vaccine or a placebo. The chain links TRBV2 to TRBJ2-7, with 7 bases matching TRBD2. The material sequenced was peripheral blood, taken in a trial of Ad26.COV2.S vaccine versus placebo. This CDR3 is CASSGSWTRPTPYEQYF. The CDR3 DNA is TGTGCCAGCAGTGGATCTTGGACTAGACCCACGCCGTACGAGCAGTACTTC.